The rows below give T cell receptor beta chains drawn from one sample of a study of neurological immune-mediated disorders. Each CDR3 protein gets one entry after TCRdb re-called the 5' RACE reads with MiXCR. Among tens of thousands of distinct CDR3 sequences listed, roughly 9% were seen once. Source material: PBMCs. Receptors were obtained from a man aged 50-60 years in good health. Both conserved end residues are part of each CDR3. A D gene is named only where the DNA matches it firmly. Size is stated for part of the rows, as once, few or many counts, or as a class when the clone is expanded.

CDR3 length | clone size | J gene | V gene | D gene | CDR3 protein | CDR3 DNA
13 | many | TRBJ1-5 | TRBV10-3 | - | CAISGDRNQPQHF | TGTGCCATCAGTGGTGACAGGAATCAGCCCCAGCATTTT
17 | many | TRBJ2-3 | TRBV5-4 | - | CASSLLTSFASTDTQYF | TGTGCCAGCAGCTTGCTCACTAGCTTCGCTAGCACAGATACGCAGTATTTT
15 | many | TRBJ2-7 | TRBV10-3 | - | CAISESGGLGVEQYF | TGTGCCATCAGTGAGTCAGGGGGACTCGGGGTCGAGCAGTACTTC
14 | many | TRBJ1-5 | TRBV5-1 | - | CASSLSGRDQPQHF | TGCGCCAGCAGCTTGTCGGGACGGGATCAGCCCCAGCATTTT
15 | many | TRBJ2-5 | TRBV20-1 | TRBD2 | CSARDIGRGKETQYF | TGCAGTGCTAGAGATATTGGGCGGGGGAAAGAGACCCAGTACTTC
12 | many | TRBJ2-5 | TRBV7-2 | TRBD2 | CASSGTRGTQYF | TGTGCCAGCAGTGGGACTAGGGGGACCCAGTACTTC
14 | many | TRBJ1-4 | TRBV2 | - | CASSRGSTNEKLFF | TGTGCCAGCAGTAGGGGAAGTACGAATGAAAAACTGTTTTTT
16 | - | TRBJ2-2 | TRBV29-1 | TRBD2 | CSVGTSGGPGTGELFF | TGCAGCGTTGGGACTAGCGGGGGGCCGGGGACCGGGGAGCTGTTTTTT
15 | many | TRBJ1-1 | TRBV7-2 | - | CASSSEQGSLTEAFF | TGTGCCAGCAGCTCAGAGCAGGGATCACTCACTGAAGCTTTCTTT
15 | many | TRBJ2-7 | TRBV25-1 | TRBD1 | CASSELGQGPHEQYF | TGTGCCAGCAGTGAATTGGGACAGGGTCCCCACGAGCAGTACTTC
12 | many | TRBJ2-3 | TRBV7-2 | - | CASSYRADTQYF | TGTGCCAGCAGCTACAGGGCAGATACGCAGTATTTT